This is a list of T cell receptor beta chains from one sample in a study of blood T cell repertoires in COVID-19. Produced via immunoSEQ multiplex PCR; TCRdb's table is partial and in-frame only. The sample has under 200,000 clones, less than 85% seen once. Material: PBMCs or T cells enriched from blood (not recorded which). These receptors were collected from a woman aged 60-75 years with acute COVID-19. Both conserved end residues are part of each CDR3. A D gene is named only where the DNA matches it firmly. Size is omitted from some rows. Given values are once, few, many or a class for expanded clones.

J gene | V gene | D gene | clone size | CDR3 DNA | CDR3 protein
TRBJ1-3 | TRBV11-2 | NA | NA | TGTGCCAGCAGCTTAGACAGGGGAATTGGGTCTGGAAACACCATATATTTT | CASSLDRGIGSGNTIYF
TRBJ2-3 | TRBV19 | NA | NA | TGTGCCAGCCAGCGGGCGGTGGAGGTCACAGATACGCAGTATTTT | CASQRAVEVTDTQYF
TRBJ1-5 | TRBV6-2/TRBV6-3 | NA | NA | TGTGCCAGCAGTTCAGGGGTAGTTCAGCCCCAGCATTTT | CASSSGVVQPQHF
TRBJ1-2 | TRBV7-2 | TRBD1 | NA | TGTGCCAGCAGTGAGGGGACAGGGTACTCTGGCTACACCTTC | CASSEGTGYSGYTF
TRBJ2-1 | TRBV15 | TRBD2 | NA | TGTGCCACCAGCAGAGATCTGGCGGGAGGAGCGGGTGAGCAGTTCTTC | CATSRDLAGGAGEQFF
TRBJ2-1 | TRBV7-9 | TRBD2 | NA | TGTGCCGTGACCAGGGAGGGCAATGAGCAGTTCTTC | CAVTREGNEQFF
TRBJ1-3 | TRBV7-8 | NA | NA | TGTGCCAGCAGTCTTACAGGGTCTGGAAACACCATATATTTT | CASSLTGSGNTIYF
TRBJ1-5 | TRBV5-1 | NA | NA | TGCGCCAGCAGCTTGGACGGGAGGGAAAATCAGCCCCAGCATTTT | CASSLDGRENQPQHF
TRBJ2-7 | TRBV11-2 | TRBD1 | once | TGTGCCAGCAGCTCAATCCGGGACAGTGGGGAGCAGTACTTC | CASSSIRDSGEQYF
TRBJ1-4 | TRBV18 | NA | once | TGTGCCAGCTCACCAGGGAGTAATGAAAAACTGTTTTTT | CASSPGSNEKLFF
TRBJ2-3 | TRBV5-1 | NA | NA | TGCGCCAGCAGCTTGGGACAGCCTCCCGATACGCAGTATTTT | CASSLGQPPDTQYF
TRBJ2-1 | TRBV13 | NA | NA | TGTGCCAGCAGCCCTTCCTTGAGAAGCTACCGGCAGTTCTTC | CASSPSLRSYRQFF
TRBJ1-1 | TRBV2 | TRBD1 | NA | TGTGCCAGCAGTCCCAGGGACAGCAGAGAGAACACTGAAGCTTTCTTT | CASSPRDSRENTEAFF
TRBJ2-5 | TRBV3-1/TRBV3-2 | TRBD2 | NA | TGTGCCAGCAGTTTCGGACTAGCGGGGGGGGAGACCCAGTACTTC | CASSFGLAGGETQYF
TRBJ1-3 | TRBV7-9 | TRBD1 | once | TGTGCCAGCACAGGGGGCCTCTCTGGAAACACCATATATTTT | CASTGGLSGNTIYF
TRBJ1-1 | TRBV27 | NA | NA | TGTGCCAGCAGGGCGGGCGGGAGGGACACTGAAGCTTTCTTT | CASRAGGRDTEAFF
TRBJ2-7 | TRBV6-5 | TRBD1 | many | TGTGCCAGCAGTTCCCCGGGACAGGGCTACGAGCAGTACTTC | CASSSPGQGYEQYF
TRBJ2-3 | TRBV9 | TRBD2 | NA | TGTGCCAGCAGCGAGACTAGCGGGGGGACAGATACGCAGTATTTT | CASSETSGGTDTQYF
TRBJ2-4 | TRBV5-1 | TRBD2 | NA | TGCGCCAGCGGACTAGGACAAAACATTCAGTACTTC | CASGLGQNIQYF
TRBJ2-1 | TRBV18 | TRBD2 | NA | TGTGCCAGCTCACCCGGACTAGCGGGAGTAGCCTACAATGAGCAGTTCTTC | CASSPGLAGVAYNEQFF
TRBJ1-4 | TRBV9 | TRBD1 | NA | TGTGCCAGTAGCGACAGGGGGGCAACTAATGAAAAACTGTTTTTT | CASSDRGATNEKLFF
TRBJ1-5 | TRBV2 | NA | NA | TGTGCCAGCAGTGCCACCGGGACACTTAATCAGCCCCAGCATTTT | CASSATGTLNQPQHF
TRBJ2-3 | TRBV30 | NA | once | TGTGCCTATACAGGGGGAGGGGGACTCTTGTTACCTGAGGGCACAGATACGCAGTATTTT | CAYTGGGGLLLPEGTDTQYF
TRBJ1-2 | TRBV5-4 | TRBD1 | NA | TGTGCCAGCAACCTTGGACAGGGACTCTATGGCTACACCTTC | CASNLGQGLYGYTF
TRBJ2-3 | TRBV29-1 | NA | NA | TGCAGCGCTTCCAGTGCCGGGGGTACAGATACGCAGTATTTT | CSASSAGGTDTQYF
TRBJ2-7 | TRBV11-2 | NA | NA | TGTGCCAGCAGCACACAACGGGTCGAGCAGTACTTC | CASSTQRVEQYF
TRBJ2-3 | TRBV6-2/TRBV6-3 | NA | NA | TGTGCCAGCAACCCGGGGGCTTTAGATACGCAGTATTTT | CASNPGALDTQYF
TRBJ1-1 | TRBV29-1 | TRBD1 | NA | TGCAGCGTCGGACAGGCACCCCAAGCTTTCTTT | CSVGQAPQAFF
TRBJ1-6 | TRBV10-2 | NA | NA | TGCGCCAGCAGTGAGTCAGGCGGGCATAATTCACCCCTCCACTTT | CASSESGGHNSPLHF
TRBJ2-7 | TRBV5-1 | TRBD1 | once | TGCGCCAGCAGCTCAACAGGGGTGGGCTACGAGCAGTACTTC | CASSSTGVGYEQYF
TRBJ2-1 | TRBV5-1 | TRBD2 | once | TGCGCCAGCAGCTTGGTCCCGACTAGCGGGGTAAACAATGAGCAGTTCTTC | CASSLVPTSGVNNEQFF
TRBJ2-1 | TRBV11-3 | NA | NA | TGTGCCAGCAGCTTAAGCGGTTACTACAATGAGCAGTTCTTC | CASSLSGYYNEQFF
TRBJ1-1 | TRBV6-6 | NA | NA | TGTGCCAGCAGTTACTATAGGGACAATGAAGCTTTCTTT | CASSYYRDNEAFF
TRBJ2-7 | TRBV20-1 | NA | NA | TGCAGTGCCGGTGGAGGCTACGAGCAGTACTTC | CSAGGGYEQYF
TRBJ2-7 | TRBV27 | NA | few | TGTGCCAGCAGTTTACCCGGGGTCCCCTACGAGCAGTACTTC | CASSLPGVPYEQYF
TRBJ1-1 | TRBV15 | TRBD1 | NA | TGTGCCACCAGCGACCCCGGGACAGAGAACACTGAAGCTTTCTTT | CATSDPGTENTEAFF
TRBJ1-5 | TRBV6-5 | NA | NA | TGTGCCAGCAGGTCCCCCAGGGGTCCCCAGCATTTT | CASRSPRGPQHF
TRBJ1-6 | TRBV30 | TRBD1 | NA | TGTGCCTGTTCTGATCTGGGACAGCTTAATTCACCCCTCCACTTT | CACSDLGQLNSPLHF
TRBJ2-2 | TRBV24-1 | NA | NA | TGTGCCACCAGTGCACGCGACGGGGAGCTGTTTTTT | CATSARDGELFF
TRBJ2-2 | TRBV12-3/TRBV12-4 | TRBD1 | NA | TGTGCCAGCTTGACAGGGGGCTCCGGGGAGCTGTTTTTT | CASLTGGSGELFF
TRBJ1-3 | TRBV28 | NA | NA | TGTGCCAGCAGTTTAGGAGCCTCCTCTGGAAACACCATATATTTT | CASSLGASSGNTIYF
TRBJ2-7 | TRBV5-4 | NA | NA | TGTGCCAGCAGCTTGGGGGGTAGCGGTACCTACGAGCAGTACTTC | CASSLGGSGTYEQYF
TRBJ2-7 | TRBV10-2 | NA | NA | TGCGCCAGCAGTAATCTGTGGGAGAGGACTCCGTCCTACGAGCAGTACTTC | CASSNLWERTPSYEQYF
TRBJ2-1 | TRBV4-1 | NA | NA | TGCGCCAGCAGAGAAGACTTGAGCTCCTACAATGAGCAGTTCTTC | CASREDLSSYNEQFF
TRBJ2-7 | TRBV25-1 | NA | NA | TGTGCCAGCAGTGAAGGAGGGGAGCAGTACTTC | CASSEGGEQYF
TRBJ2-1 | TRBV19 | TRBD2 | NA | TGTGCCAGTAGTCCGCTGGGACTAGCGGGGTACAATGAGCAGTTCTTC | CASSPLGLAGYNEQFF
TRBJ2-3 | TRBV5-1 | NA | few | TGCGCCAGCAGCTTGGATCTGCGGGGTACTTTCAGCACAGATACGCAGTATTTT | CASSLDLRGTFSTDTQYF
TRBJ2-3 | TRBV6-6 | NA | NA | TGTGCCAGCAACTTTCAGGGGACAGATACGCAGTATTTT | CASNFQGTDTQYF
TRBJ2-1 | TRBV11-3 | NA | NA | TGTGCCAGCAGCCCACCTTTCCGCGGGCCCTACAATGAGCAGTTCTTC | CASSPPFRGPYNEQFF
TRBJ1-1 | TRBV19 | TRBD1 | NA | TGTGCCAGTAGTAAGGGACAGAAGAACACTGAAGCTTTCTTT | CASSKGQKNTEAFF
TRBJ2-1 | TRBV27 | TRBD1 | once | TGTGCCAGCAGTTTCGGACAGGGGGGCTACAATGAGCAGTTCTTC | CASSFGQGGYNEQFF